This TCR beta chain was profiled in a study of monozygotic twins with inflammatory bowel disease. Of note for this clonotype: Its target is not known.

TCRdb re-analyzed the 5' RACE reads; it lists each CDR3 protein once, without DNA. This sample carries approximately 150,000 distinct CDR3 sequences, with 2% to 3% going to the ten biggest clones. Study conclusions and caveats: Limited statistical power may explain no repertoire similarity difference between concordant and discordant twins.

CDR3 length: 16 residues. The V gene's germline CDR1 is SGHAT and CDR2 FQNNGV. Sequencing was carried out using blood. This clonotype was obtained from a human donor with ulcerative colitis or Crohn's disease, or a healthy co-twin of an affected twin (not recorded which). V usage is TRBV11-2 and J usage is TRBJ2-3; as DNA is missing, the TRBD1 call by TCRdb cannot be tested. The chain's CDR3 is CASTPSLGGRGDTQYF.